Sequencing of this TCR beta chain was carried out in a study of blood T cells in healthy people across ages. CDR1 MNHEY and CDR2 SVGAGI come from the germline V gene. The CDR3 runs to 17 residues. Comments on this clonotype: Its ends do not fully match the called genes, so a read error is possible.

RNA extraction gave at least 6 micrograms of total RNA per sample. Alongside a J-beta primer mix, a sample-barcoded 5' primer served in a second PCR lasting about 7 to 12 cycles. TCRdb re-called the 5' RACE reads through MiXCR, storing one row per CDR3 protein. Of roughly 800,000 distinct CDR3 sequences detected, approximately 35% appear once; the ten largest clones hold 13%. This chain links TRBV6-5 with TRBJ2-3, with 7 nucleotides matching TRBD2. The sequenced sample consisted of blood. The source is a man aged 18-30 years in good health. The CDR3 sequence: CANSYSRSSGSTDTQYF. The CDR3 DNA reads TGTGCCAACAGTTACTCGAGGTCTAGCGGAAGCACAGATACGCAGTATTTT.